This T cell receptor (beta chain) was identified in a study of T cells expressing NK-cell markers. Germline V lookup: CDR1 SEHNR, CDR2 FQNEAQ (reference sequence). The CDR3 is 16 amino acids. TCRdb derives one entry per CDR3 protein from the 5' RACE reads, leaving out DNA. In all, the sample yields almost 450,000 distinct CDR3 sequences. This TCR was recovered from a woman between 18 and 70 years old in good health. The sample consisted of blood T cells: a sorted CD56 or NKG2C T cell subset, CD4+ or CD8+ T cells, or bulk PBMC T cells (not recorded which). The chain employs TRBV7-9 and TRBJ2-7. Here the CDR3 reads CASSLVDPRHFYEQYF.